These 30 T cell receptor beta chains were sequenced from one sample in a study of T cell responses to AZD1222 COVID-19 vaccine. The method was immunoSEQ multiplex PCR; TCRdb's version includes in-frame clones alone and lacks a portion of them. The profile shows roughly 150,000 clones, 88% of them singletons. This material consisted of peripheral blood, taken on day 0 of AZD1222 vaccination. Receptors originate from an adult in good health.

The chain combines TRBV19 with TRBJ1-2; maybe TRBD1 (5 bases). Trimming pared 3 bases from V and 6 bases from J, leaving 11 bases between. This CDR3 contains 13 residues. Germline CDR1 LNHDA, CDR2 SQIVND (reference sequence). The DNA for the CDR3 is TGTGCCAGTAGTATCACAGGAGGGGATGGCTACACCTTC. Amino acids: CASSITGGDGYTF.

The rearrangement joins TRBV2 to TRBJ1-4; D may be TRBD1 (5 bases). The V gene's germline CDR1 is SNHLY and CDR2 FYNNEI. The CDR3 length is 14 residues. The V and J ends lost 6 bases and 3 bases respectively, with 11 bases between them. The CDR3 loop is CASRPGLPNEKLFF. The CDR3 DNA reads as TGTGCCAGCAGGCCGGGACTGCCTAATGAAAAACTGTTTTTT.

This chain links TRBV28 with TRBJ1-5; D unresolved. From germline, CDR1 is MDHEN and CDR2 SYDVKM. The CDR3 covers 12 residues. Deletions cut 5 bases from V and 6 bases from J, with 8 bases between. As DNA, the CDR3 is TGTGCCAGCAGTCCACCAATTCAGCCCCAGCATTTT. The encoded protein is CASSPPIQPQHF.

This clone showed up just once. The CDR3 DNA is TGTGCCAGCAGCCCGGGACAGGGCGAGACCCAGTACTTC. It specifies CASSPGQGETQYF. The chain is built from TRBV4-2 and TRBJ2-5; 9 nucleotides agree with TRBD1. Looked up from germline, CDR1 is LGHNA and CDR2 is YNFKEQ. The CDR3 has 13 amino acids. V shed 4 bases, J shed 5 bases, and the junction held 2 bases outside the gene matches.

CDR3 region: CASSLLVTVREKLFF. The CDR3 nucleotides read TGTGCCAGCAGTCTCCTCGTCACGGTGCGCGAAAAACTGTTTTTT. This chain joins TRBV28 and TRBJ1-4; D remains ambiguous. CDR1 is MDHEN and CDR2 is SYDVKM in the germline V gene. The CDR3 is 15 residues long. Deletions cut 5 bases from V and 8 bases from J, with 18 bases between.

The gene calls are TRBV5-6 and TRBJ2-1, with TRBD1 identical over 10 bases. After removal of 4 bases from V and 9 bases from J, the junction contained 13 bases not matched to a gene. CDR3 length equals 16 residues. Germline CDR1 reads SGHDT; CDR2 reads YYEEEE. In DNA, the CDR3 is TGTGCCAGCAGCCCCGCTGGGACAGGGGTGTGGGGTGAGCAGTTCTTC. Amino acid sequence: CASSPAGTGVWGEQFF.

The chain uses TRBV11-1 and TRBJ2-1, with D perhaps TRBD2 (5 bases). V was cut by 5 bases and J by 7 bases, with 9 bases left in between. Germline CDR1 and CDR2: SGHAT and FQDESV (reference sequence). CDR3 length: 12 residues. CDR3 DNA: TGTGCCAGCAGCCACCCGGGAAATGAGCAGTTCTTC. It yields the protein CASSHPGNEQFF.

This chain joins TRBV5-4 and TRBJ2-1; 10 positions match TRBD2. The CDR3 extends over 15 amino acids. Germline CDR1 is SGHNT and CDR2 is YYREEE (reference sequence). Germline trimming cut 0 bases from V and 7 bases from J; bases unmatched to any gene: 4. CDR3 loop: CASSLGLAGRNEQFF. The DNA for the CDR3 is TGTGCCAGCAGCTTGGGACTAGCGGGCCGTAATGAGCAGTTCTTC.

The chain has TRBV4-2 and TRBJ1-2; D gene unclear. Per germline, CDR1 LGHNA and CDR2 YNFKEQ. The CDR3 length is 15 residues. Deletions cut 4 bases from V and 4 bases from J, with 16 bases between. The CDR3: CASSLRLGESYGYTF. In nucleotides, the CDR3 is TGTGCCAGCAGCCTCCGGTTGGGTGAAAGCTATGGCTACACCTTC.

The genes are TRBV24-1 and TRBJ2-2, with 10 bases matching TRBD2. Germline CDR1 and CDR2: KGHDR and SFDVKD. Unmatched junction bases numbered 7, after V lost 1 base and J lost 3 bases. The CDR3 totals 18 residues. Here the CDR3 reads CATSDFKLAGGYTGELFF. The CDR3 DNA reads as TGTGCCACCAGTGATTTTAAGTTAGCGGGAGGTTACACCGGGGAGCTGTTTTTT.

The chain links TRBV14 to TRBJ2-1; 9 nucleotides line up with TRBD2. The CDR3 has 15 residues. V lost 2 bases and J lost 5; bases outside the gene matches: 4. Germline V CDR1 and CDR2: SGHDN, FVKESK. The CDR3 DNA follows: TGTGCCAGCAGCCAACTTCTAGCGGGGCACAATGAGCAGTTCTTC. This sequence encodes CASSQLLAGHNEQFF.

The gene calls are TRBV3-1 (or the pseudogene TRBV3-2) and TRBJ2-5; 8 bases match TRBD2. Unmatched junction bases numbered 6, after V lost 0 bases and J lost 3 bases. The CDR3 has 16 residues. CDR1 and CDR2 (germline): LGHDT, YNNKEL (reference sequence). The CDR3 DNA reads TGTGCCAGCAGCCAAGATGGGGAAGCGGGAGAAGAGACCCAGTACTTC. Residues: CASSQDGEAGEETQYF.

This chain connects TRBV19 to TRBJ1-2; TRBD1 aligns across 7 bases. The germline gives CDR1 LNHDA, CDR2 SQIVND (reference sequence). The CDR3 consists of 14 residues. J lost 7 bases, V lost 5 bases, and 10 bases had no gene match. CDR3 in DNA: TGTGCCAGTAGTCTGACAGGGCCGGGTAGTGGCTACACCTTC. Translating gives CASSLTGPGSGYTF.

The CDR3 DNA follows: TGCGCCAGCAGCCAAGATCTCGCTCTAGAGGTCTACGAGCAGTACTTC. Protein: CASSQDLALEVYEQYF. The chain is built from TRBV4-1 and TRBJ2-7; D is unresolved. The CDR3 is made up of 16 amino acids. Germline CDR1 MGHRA, CDR2 YSYEKL. The V end was cut by 0 bases, the J end by 3 bases, with 15 bases between.

The genes are TRBV12-5 and TRBJ2-1; 7 positions agree with TRBD2. With V trimmed by 6 bases and J by 3 bases, 8 bases remained unmatched. CDR1 and CDR2 (germline): LGHNT, FRNRAP. The length of the CDR3 is 15 residues. The CDR3 region has the DNA TGTGCTAGTGGCCGGGGACTACCCTTCTACAATGAGCAGTTCTTC. Residues: CASGRGLPFYNEQFF.

The V call is TRBV30, the J call TRBJ1-4; the D gene is possibly TRBD1 (5 bases). The length of the CDR3 is 14 residues. The germline gives CDR1 GTSNPN, CDR2 SVGIG (reference sequence). Trimming removed 2 bases from V and 5 bases from J, with 12 bases in between. CDR3 in amino acids: CAWSIQGLNEKLFF. CDR3 DNA sequence: TGTGCCTGGAGTATTCAGGGCCTGAATGAAAAACTGTTTTTT.

The V call is TRBV6-5, the J call TRBJ1-4; unclear D gene. Germline CDR1 is MNHEY and CDR2 is SVGAGI. Trimming cost V 11 bases and J 5 bases, with 9 bases left between them. This CDR3 spans 11 amino acids. For the CDR3, the DNA is TGTGCCTCAGGACGGAATGAAAAACTGTTTTTT. Protein: CASGRNEKLFF.

This clone was seen only once. The chain links TRBV9 to TRBJ1-2, with 8 bases fitting TRBD1. Trimming at V came to 4 bases and at J to 8 bases, leaving 4 bases not matched to a gene. Germline CDR1 SGDLS, CDR2 YYNGEE. The CDR3 consists of 12 residues. CDR3 bases: TGTGCCAGCAGCTACAGGGGGGACGGCTACACCTTC. Encoded protein: CASSYRGDGYTF.

The chain uses TRBV6-6 and TRBJ2-7; tentatively, D is TRBD1 (5 bases). V lost 6 bases to trimming and J lost 3 bases, with 12 bases between them. CDR1 and CDR2 (germline): MNHNY, SVGAGI (reference sequence). CDR3 length: 13 residues. The CDR3 spells CASSRQTNYEQYF. Here the CDR3 DNA reads TGTGCCAGCAGCAGACAGACCAACTACGAGCAGTACTTC.

The V gene is TRBV9, the J gene TRBJ2-7, with D tentatively TRBD1 (5 bases). Trimming left V 0 bases short and J 2 bases short, with 9 bases between. This CDR3 is 14 amino acids long. Germline V gives CDR1 SGDLS, CDR2 YYNGEE. CDR3 nucleotides: TGTGCCAGCAGCGTAGCTACAGGTCCCTACGAGCAGTACTTC. It yields the protein CASSVATGPYEQYF.

V usage is TRBV7-9 and J usage is TRBJ2-2; TRBD2 aligns across 8 bases. Germline V CDR1 and CDR2: SEHNR, FQNEAQ (reference sequence). This CDR3 spans 15 amino acids. V shed 5 bases and J 0 bases; nucleotides not matched to a gene: 2. Written as DNA, the CDR3 is TGTGCCAGCAGCCGTAGCGGGGCGAACACCGGGGAGCTGTTTTTT. Protein sequence: CASSRSGANTGELFF.

The chain links TRBV5-4 to TRBJ2-2; D is unresolved. The germline V gene has CDR1 SGHNT and CDR2 YYREEE (reference sequence). This CDR3 has 13 residues. Trimming stripped 1 base from V and 4 bases from J, with 5 bases between. The DNA of the CDR3 is TGTGCCAGCAGCTTGTGGGGCACCGGGGAGCTGTTTTTT. Translation gives CASSLWGTGELFF. Using reference TRBV5-4 and TRBJ2-2 for the parts outside the CDR3, the full variable domain is ETGVTQSPTHLIKTRGQQVTLRCSSQSGHNTVSWYQQALGQGPQFIFQYYREEENGRGNFPPRFSGLQFPNYSSELNVNALELDDSALYLCASSLWGTGELFFGEGSRLTVL.

This clone is a singleton in its sample. The chain carries TRBV7-2 and TRBJ2-1, with a weak D call TRBD2 (5 bases). This CDR3 contains 14 residues. Germline CDR1 is SGHTA and CDR2 is FQGNSA. V lost 4 bases to trimming and J lost 4 bases, with 11 bases between them. DNA for the CDR3: TGTGCCAGCAGCTCCGTAGCGACTTACAATGAGCAGTTCTTC. This sequence encodes CASSSVATYNEQFF.

The chain uses TRBV19 and TRBJ1-5, with D hard to call. Germline V gene lookup returns CDR1 LNHDA and CDR2 SQIVND (reference sequence). V was clipped by 3 bases and J by 1 base, with 10 bases between them. The CDR3 spans 15 residues. The CDR3: CASSMVDISNQPQHF. CDR3 DNA: TGTGCCAGTAGTATGGTGGATATCAGCAATCAGCCCCAGCATTTT.

The table lists this clone with a count of one. The chain is built from TRBV6-5 and TRBJ2-7, with 8 bases lining up with TRBD2. V trimming: 8 bases; J trimming: 0 bases; junction bases outside the gene matches: 6. The length of the CDR3 is 14 residues. From germline, CDR1 is MNHEY and CDR2 SVGAGI. The CDR3: CASADGGGSYEQYF. The CDR3, as DNA: TGTGCCAGCGCCGACGGGGGGGGCTCCTACGAGCAGTACTTC.

This chain joins TRBV20-1 and TRBJ2-7; D is uncertain. With 3 bases removed from V and 2 bases from J, the gap between germline ends came to 14 bases. The germline CDR1 and CDR2 sequences are DFQATT and SNEGSKA (reference sequence). This CDR3 is 14 amino acids long. CDR3 nucleotides: TGCAGTGCTAGTAAGGGAACCCTTACCTACGAGCAGTACTTC. Translating it yields CSASKGTLTYEQYF.

This chain connects TRBV7-9 to TRBJ1-2; no firm D call. CDR3 length: 15 amino acids. The germline CDR1 and CDR2 sequences are SEHNR and FQNEAQ (reference sequence). Deletions cut 2 bases from V and 6 bases from J, with 16 bases between. The CDR3 nucleotides read TGTGCCAGCAGCTTAACATCGGGTTTGGAGGATGGCTACACCTTC. Protein sequence: CASSLTSGLEDGYTF.

The sample holds one count of this clone. The rearrangement uses TRBV9 and TRBJ2-1, with 13 bases lining up with TRBD2. CDR3 length: 16 amino acids. Looked up from germline, CDR1 is SGDLS and CDR2 is YYNGEE. V shed 3 bases, J shed 4 bases, and the junction held 4 bases outside the gene matches. The DNA for the CDR3 is TGTGCCAGCAGCGAAGGGACTAGCGGGAAGTACAATGAGCAGTTCTTC. Its translation: CASSEGTSGKYNEQFF. The full variable domain, completed using reference TRBV9 and TRBJ2-1, is DSGVTQTPKHLITATGQRVTLRCSPRSGDLSVYWYQQSLDQGLQFLIQYYNGEERAKGNILERFSAQQFPDLHSELNLSSLELGDSALYFCASSEGTSGKYNEQFFGPGTRLTVL.

The chain joins TRBV9 to TRBJ1-2; 7 positions agree with TRBD1. The CDR3 runs 12 residues. The ends lost 6 bases at V and 5 bases at J; junction bases unmatched: 4. The germline V gene encodes CDR1 SGDLS and CDR2 YYNGEE. CDR3 sequence: CASTDREYGYTF. DNA of the CDR3: TGTGCCAGCACCGACAGGGAATATGGCTACACCTTC.

The CDR3 nucleotides are TGTGCCAGCAGCAAAGGGGGACAGGAGGTGCGGGGCTACACCTTC. Amino acid sequence: CASSKGGQEVRGYTF. The genes are TRBV21-1 and TRBJ1-2; the DNA was not used to check the table's D call, TRBD1. TRBV21-1 is termed a pseudogene. This CDR3 contains 15 residues.